This paragraph covers one T cell receptor (beta chain) sequence. Antigen specificity is unknown. In the PCR, 60 Vbeta and 13 Jbeta primers were used. TCRdb keeps only in-frame clones here, not all; method: immunoSEQ multiplex PCR. Of roughly 150,000 clones listed, roughly four fifths are singletons. The data were obtained in a study of cytomegalovirus exposure and HLA in healthy donors. Study overall: Among the approximately 420 donors who were genotyped, approximately 83% fell in the genetic ancestry cluster that is associated with self-reported Caucasian donors.

Study findings and constraints: The study reported that TCR beta sequences accurately predicted HLA-A and HLA-B alleles in most subjects. Cytomegalovirus association was listed for about 150 TCR beta chains. In a later analysis, common viral pathogens appeared linked to several of the most significant clusters.

This CDR3 is built from 13 residues. V dropped 7 bases and J dropped 4; count of bases not matched to a gene: 7. CDR1 is SQVTM and CDR2 is ANQGSEA in the germline V gene. Material for sequencing was PBMCs. The source of this sequence is a man over 45 in good health and CMV-seropositive. The chain has TRBV29-1 and TRBJ1-2, with 9 bases fitting TRBD1. The CDR3 sequence is CSGGDRDSYGYTF. The CDR3 DNA reads as TGCAGCGGCGGGGACAGGGACTCCTATGGCTACACCTTC.